The 21 T cell receptor beta chains listed next were all sequenced from one sample in a study of T cell repertoires in cytomegalovirus infection. One entry per CDR3 protein, called by TCRdb with MiXCR from the reads. This table holds around 900,000 distinct CDR3 sequences, roughly 30% found once. These receptors lack a known antigen. The specimen was cultured CD8+ T cells from PBMCs, collected from culture after CMV antigen stimulation. These receptors were obtained from a human donor in good health (CMV status not recorded). Some clones in this sample may be carry-over from other donors' samples.

This clonotype was counted between two and nine times. J is TRBJ2-7 and V is TRBV6-1; the D gene is possibly TRBD1 (6 bases). The V end lost 5 bases, the J end lost 3 bases, and 17 bases lay between the germline ends. Germline CDR1 reads MNHNS; CDR2 reads SASEGT. CDR3 size: 15 residues. The CDR3 region has the DNA TGTGCCAGCAGTATTACCGGGACAAGGTACTACGAGCAGTACTTC. Its translation is CASSITGTRYYEQYF.

The V and J genes are TRBV28 and TRBJ2-1, with a weak D call TRBD1 (6 bases). Per the germline V gene, CDR1 is MDHEN and CDR2 is SYDVKM. V was clipped by 3 bases and J by 5 bases, with 11 bases between them. CDR3 length: 14 amino acids. CDR3 bases: TGTGCCAGCAGTTTGCGAAACAGGGACAATGAGCAGTTCTTC. Translated: CASSLRNRDNEQFF.

This clonotype was seen ten or more times. The chain employs TRBV7-6 and TRBJ1-5, with D possibly being TRBD1 (5 bases). V lost 0 bases and J 5 bases, leaving 11 bases between the germline ends. Germline V lookup: CDR1 SGHVS, CDR2 FNYEAQ. The CDR3 totals 15 residues. The CDR3, as DNA: TGTGCCAGCAGCTTAGCGGGGCGAGGAGATCAGCCCCAGCATTTT. This sequence encodes CASSLAGRGDQPQHF. Combining the CDR3 with reference TRBV7-6 and TRBJ1-5 gives the whole variable domain GAGVSQSPRYKVTKRGQDVALRCDPISGHVSLYWYRQALGQGPEFLTYFNYEAQQDKSGLPNDRFSAERPEGSISTLTIQRTEQRDSAMYRCASSLAGRGDQPQHFGDGTRLSIL.

The table lists this clonotype with a few counts. The chain has TRBV27 and TRBJ2-3, with 7 bases matching TRBD1. CDR3 size: 15 residues. Germline lookup yields CDR1 MNHEY and CDR2 SMNVEV (reference sequence). V lost 3 bases and J lost 0; bases outside the gene matches: 3. The chain's CDR3 is CASSLLQGSTDTQYF. Written as DNA, the CDR3 is TGTGCCAGCAGTTTGTTACAGGGGAGCACAGATACGCAGTATTTT.

In regard to this clonotype: A much more abundant neighbour one base away suggests this may be a read error. V usage is TRBV7-8 and J usage is TRBJ1-5; 8 bases agree with TRBD1. There are 15 residues in the CDR3. Germline lookup yields CDR1 SGHVS and CDR2 FQNEAQ. Trimming took 4 bases from V and 5 from J; bases not matched to a gene: 7. In DNA, the CDR3 is TGTGCCAGCAGCTCTGCCGAGACAGGGGATCAGCCCCAGCATTTT. Translated, it gives CASSSAETGDQPQHF.

The chain uses TRBV4-1 and TRBJ2-5, with a weak D call TRBD2 (7 bases). Germline V gene data show CDR1 as MGHRA and CDR2 as YSYEKL. The V gene lost 1 base and the J gene lost 5 bases, with 20 bases spanning the gap. This CDR3 region has 17 residues. The CDR3 DNA follows: TGCGCCAGCAGCCAAGCCGCATTTGTGGGGGGGCTCGAGACCCAGTACTTC. Its translation is CASSQAAFVGGLETQYF.

This clonotype has ten or more counts. The CDR3 DNA reads TGTGCCAGCAGCAGCAGGGGACCGGAGACCCAGTACTTC. Translation gives CASSSRGPETQYF. The rearrangement links TRBV7-9 to TRBJ2-5; possibly TRBD1 for D (6 bases). V gave up 5 bases and J gave up 5 bases, with 12 bases separating them. Germline V gene sequence: CDR1 SEHNR, CDR2 FQNEAQ (reference sequence). The CDR3 is 13 amino acids.

The chain couples TRBV27 to TRBJ2-7; 7 nucleotides match TRBD1. With V trimmed by 3 bases and J by 5 bases, 7 bases remained unmatched. CDR3 length equals 14 residues. Germline loops: CDR1 MNHEY, CDR2 SMNVEV (reference sequence). CDR3 nucleotide sequence: TGTGCCAGCAGTTTGACAGGGACGGTTGACGAGCAGTACTTC. It specifies CASSLTGTVDEQYF.

This clonotype was counted a few times. J is TRBJ1-1 and V is TRBV19; D is uncertain. V lost 10 bases and J lost 3, with 15 bases in between. The CDR3 totals 13 residues. Germline CDR1 is LNHDA and CDR2 is SQIVND (reference sequence). In DNA form, the CDR3 reads TGTGCCACCCGATCGCCCGAGGACACTGAAGCTTTCTTT. It is translated as CATRSPEDTEAFF.

This clonotype was detected once. This clone may be a read error of a much larger clone one base away. This chain connects TRBV7-2 to TRBJ2-3, with TRBD1 matching 8 bases. CDR3 length: 17 residues. V dropped 5 bases and J dropped 2; count of bases not matched to a gene: 12. The V gene's germline CDR1 is SGHTA and CDR2 FQGNSA. The CDR3 DNA is TGTGCCAGCAGCGTACCGGGACAGGACACTTCCACAGATACGCAGTATTTT. It yields the protein CASSVPGQDTSTDTQYF.

The V and J genes are TRBV27 and TRBJ1-1; D is possibly TRBD1 (5 bases). Germline V gene lookup returns CDR1 MNHEY and CDR2 SMNVEV (reference sequence). This CDR3 has 13 amino acids. Trimming removed 2 bases from V and 11 bases from J, with 15 bases in between. As DNA, the CDR3 is TGTGCCAGCAGTTTAGGGGGGGTCGGGGACGCTTTCTTT. This translates into CASSLGGVGDAFF.

The rearrangement joins TRBV11-2 to TRBJ1-1; 10 nucleotides agree with TRBD1. Germline CDR1 and CDR2: SGHAT and FQNNGV. V dropped 5 bases and J dropped 4; count of bases not matched to a gene: 7. The CDR3 sequence is 15 residues long. CDR3 sequence reads: CASSKWDRGGTEAFF. The CDR3 DNA reads TGTGCCAGCAGCAAGTGGGACAGGGGTGGCACTGAAGCTTTCTTT.

In this sample, this clonotype turned up a few times. V is TRBV27 and J is TRBJ2-1; tentative D call: TRBD1 (5 bases). Germline V gives CDR1 MNHEY, CDR2 SMNVEV (reference sequence). With 3 bases removed from V and 0 bases from J, the gap between germline ends came to 12 bases. The CDR3 length is 16 residues. CDR3 DNA: TGTGCCAGCAGTTTCAGGGTTCGAGGCTCCTACAATGAGCAGTTCTTC. As protein: CASSFRVRGSYNEQFF.

This chain joins TRBV4-1 and TRBJ1-1; D remains unclear. Germline CDR1 is MGHRA and CDR2 is YSYEKL. This CDR3 contains 16 residues. V lost 1 base and J lost 6, with 18 bases in between. CDR3 nucleotide sequence: TGCGCCAGCAGCCAAGGCGAACTGCAGACATACCCTGAAGCTTTCTTT. As protein: CASSQGELQTYPEAFF.

This clonotype was found a few times. The V gene is TRBV19, the J gene TRBJ2-5; unclear D gene. V was shortened by 6 bases and J by 3 bases, with 11 bases between the two germline ends. CDR1 LNHDA and CDR2 SQIVND come from the germline V gene (reference sequence). CDR3 length: 13 residues. This CDR3 is CASRGNWEETQYF. CDR3 in DNA: TGTGCCAGTAGAGGAAACTGGGAAGAGACCCAGTACTTC.

In its sample, this clonotype was seen a few times. The V gene is TRBV20-1, the J gene TRBJ2-7, with a weak D call TRBD1 (5 bases). This CDR3 has 15 amino acids. The V gene's germline CDR1 is DFQATT and CDR2 SNEGSKA (reference sequence). V was trimmed by 0 bases and J by 3 bases, leaving 15 bases between them. CDR3 in amino acids: CSARDQGPTVYEQYF. The CDR3 DNA reads as TGCAGTGCTAGAGATCAGGGTCCAACCGTCTACGAGCAGTACTTC.

This clonotype appeared a few times. This sequence joins TRBV19 and TRBJ2-2, with 9 bases fitting TRBD1. Germline values: CDR1 LNHDA, CDR2 SQIVND (reference sequence). V lost 4 bases, J lost 4 bases, and 13 bases stayed unmatched. CDR3 size: 18 residues. The CDR3, as DNA: TGTGCCAGTAGTAGACGTCGTACCGGGACAGGGCTCACCGGGGAGCTGTTTTTT. It encodes CASSRRRTGTGLTGELFF.

This clonotype was found many times. The chain carries TRBV7-6 and TRBJ2-3; 12 nucleotides line up with TRBD2. The CDR3 length is 18 residues. Germline lookup yields CDR1 SGHVS and CDR2 FNYEAQ. V was clipped by 4 bases and J by 4 bases; unmatched bases: 12. The CDR3 coding sequence is TGTGCCAGCAGCTCCAGCCCGTTAACTAGCGGGGGGCCAGATACGCAGTATTTT. Residues: CASSSSPLTSGGPDTQYF.

The chain has TRBV6-2 or TRBV6-3 and TRBJ2-7; 9 bases are shared with TRBD2. V trimming: 4 bases; J trimming: 6 bases; junction bases outside the gene matches: 13. CDR3 length equals 16 residues. CDR1 and CDR2 from the germline V gene are MNHEY and SVGEGT. In DNA, the CDR3 is TGTGCCAGCAGTTCCCCCGCGGGGGGGGGGCTTGGCGAGCAGTACGTC. Translating gives CASSSPAGGGLGEQYV.

The V gene is TRBV3-1, the J gene TRBJ2-1, with a possible D match to TRBD1 (6 bases). Looked up from germline, CDR1 is LGHDT and CDR2 is YNNKEL (reference sequence). Trimming shortened V by 0 bases and J by 3 bases, and 18 bases separated the two germline ends. CDR3 length equals 18 residues. CDR3 nucleotides: TGTGCCAGCAGCCAAGAGGGGACAAGCGAGGAAAACTACAATGAGCAGTTCTTC. It encodes CASSQEGTSEENYNEQFF.

This clonotype was observed at least ten times. The DNA for the CDR3 is TGTGCCAGCAGCTTAAAAAGGCGGGGAGGGGTTGGCTATGGCTACACCTTC. The encoded protein is CASSLKRRGGVGYGYTF. The chain couples TRBV7-8 to TRBJ1-2, with a weak D call TRBD1 (5 bases). V shed 2 bases and J shed 4 bases, with 20 bases lying between them. CDR1 and CDR2 (germline): SGHVS, FQNEAQ. The CDR3 runs 17 residues.